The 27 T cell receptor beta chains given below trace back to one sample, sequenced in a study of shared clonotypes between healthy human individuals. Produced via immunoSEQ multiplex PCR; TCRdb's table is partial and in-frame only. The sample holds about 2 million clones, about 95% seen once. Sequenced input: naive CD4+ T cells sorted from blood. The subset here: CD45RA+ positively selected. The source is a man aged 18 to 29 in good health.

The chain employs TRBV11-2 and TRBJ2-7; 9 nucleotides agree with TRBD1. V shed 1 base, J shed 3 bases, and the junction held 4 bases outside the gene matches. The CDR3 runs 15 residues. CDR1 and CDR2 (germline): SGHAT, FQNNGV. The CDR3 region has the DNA TGTGCCAGCAGCTTAGTCCAGACAGGGGGCTACGAGCAGTACTTC. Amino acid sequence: CASSLVQTGGYEQYF.

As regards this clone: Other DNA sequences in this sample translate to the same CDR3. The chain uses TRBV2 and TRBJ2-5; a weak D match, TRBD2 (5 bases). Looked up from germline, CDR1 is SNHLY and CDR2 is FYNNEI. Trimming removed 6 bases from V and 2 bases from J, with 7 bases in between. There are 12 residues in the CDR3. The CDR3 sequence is CASRRGQETQYF. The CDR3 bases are TGTGCCAGCAGAAGAGGGCAAGAGACCCAGTACTTC.

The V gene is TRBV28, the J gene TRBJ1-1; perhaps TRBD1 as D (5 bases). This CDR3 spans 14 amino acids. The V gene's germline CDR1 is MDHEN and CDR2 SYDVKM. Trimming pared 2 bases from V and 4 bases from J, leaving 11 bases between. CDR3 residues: CASSLGRVGTEAFF. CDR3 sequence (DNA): TGTGCCAGCAGTTTAGGCAGGGTGGGCACTGAAGCTTTCTTT.

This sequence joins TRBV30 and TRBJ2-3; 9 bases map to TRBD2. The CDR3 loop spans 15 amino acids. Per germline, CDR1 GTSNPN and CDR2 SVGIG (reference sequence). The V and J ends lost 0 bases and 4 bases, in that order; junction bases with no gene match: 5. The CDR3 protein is CAWSVGLAGSDTQYF. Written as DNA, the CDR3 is TGTGCCTGGAGTGTAGGTCTAGCGGGGTCAGATACGCAGTATTTT.

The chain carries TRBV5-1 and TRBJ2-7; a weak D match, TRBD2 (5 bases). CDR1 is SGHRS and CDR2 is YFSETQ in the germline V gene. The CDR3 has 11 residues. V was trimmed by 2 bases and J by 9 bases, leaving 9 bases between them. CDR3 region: CASSFGKGQYF. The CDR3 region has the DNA TGCGCCAGCAGCTTCGGGAAGGGGCAGTACTTC. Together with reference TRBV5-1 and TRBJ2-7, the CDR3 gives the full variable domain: KAGVTQTPRYLIKTRGQQVTLSCSPISGHRSVSWYQQTPGQGLQFLFEYFSETQRNKGNFPGRFSGRQFSNSRSEMNVSTLELGDSALYLCASSFGKGQYFGPGTRLTVT.

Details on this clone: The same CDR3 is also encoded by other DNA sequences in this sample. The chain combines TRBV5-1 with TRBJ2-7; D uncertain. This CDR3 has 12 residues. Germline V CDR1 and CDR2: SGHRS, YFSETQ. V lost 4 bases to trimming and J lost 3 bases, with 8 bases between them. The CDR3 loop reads CASSRTNYEQYF. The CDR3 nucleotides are TGCGCCAGCAGCCGTACCAACTACGAGCAGTACTTC.

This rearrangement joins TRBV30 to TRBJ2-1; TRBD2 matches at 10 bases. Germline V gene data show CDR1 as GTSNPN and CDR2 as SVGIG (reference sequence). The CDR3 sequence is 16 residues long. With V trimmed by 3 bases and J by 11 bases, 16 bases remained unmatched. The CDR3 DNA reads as TGTGCCTGGAGAGGCCAAGGAAGCGGGGGGGCTTCGAAGCAGTTCTTC. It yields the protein CAWRGQGSGGASKQFF.

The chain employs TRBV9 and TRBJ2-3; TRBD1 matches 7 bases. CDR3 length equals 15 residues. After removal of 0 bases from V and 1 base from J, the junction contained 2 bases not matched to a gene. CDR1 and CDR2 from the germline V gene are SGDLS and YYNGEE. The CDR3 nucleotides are TGTGCCAGCAGCGTAGGGGACAGACGCACAGATACGCAGTATTTT. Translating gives CASSVGDRRTDTQYF. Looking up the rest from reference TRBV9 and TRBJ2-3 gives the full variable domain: DSGVTQTPKHLITATGQRVTLRCSPRSGDLSVYWYQQSLDQGLQFLIQYYNGEERAKGNILERFSAQQFPDLHSELNLSSLELGDSALYFCASSVGDRRTDTQYFGPGTRLTVL.

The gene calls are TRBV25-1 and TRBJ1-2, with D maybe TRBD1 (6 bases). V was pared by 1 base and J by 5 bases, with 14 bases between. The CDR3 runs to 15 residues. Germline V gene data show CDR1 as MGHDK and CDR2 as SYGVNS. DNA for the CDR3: TGTGCCAGCAGTGAATCGAGGGCAGGGGATTATGGCTACACCTTC. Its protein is CASSESRAGDYGYTF.

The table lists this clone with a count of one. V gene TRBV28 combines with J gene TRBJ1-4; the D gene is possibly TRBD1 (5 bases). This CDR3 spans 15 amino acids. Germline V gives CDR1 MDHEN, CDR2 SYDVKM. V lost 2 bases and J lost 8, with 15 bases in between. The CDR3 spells CASSLGGTTGEKLFF. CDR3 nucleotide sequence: TGTGCCAGCAGTTTAGGCGGGACGACGGGGGAAAAACTGTTTTTT.

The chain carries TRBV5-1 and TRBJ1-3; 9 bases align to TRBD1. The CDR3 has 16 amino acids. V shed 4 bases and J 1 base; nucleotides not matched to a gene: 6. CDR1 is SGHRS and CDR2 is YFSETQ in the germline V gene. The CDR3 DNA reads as TGCGCCAGCAGCAGCGGGACAGGGAAGTCTGGAAACACCATATATTTT. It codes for CASSSGTGKSGNTIYF.

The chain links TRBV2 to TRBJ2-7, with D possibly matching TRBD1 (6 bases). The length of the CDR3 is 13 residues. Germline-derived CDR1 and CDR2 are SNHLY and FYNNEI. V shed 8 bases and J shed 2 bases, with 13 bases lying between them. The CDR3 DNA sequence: TGTGCCAGCGGCTTAGACAGGACCTACGAGCAGTACTTC. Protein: CASGLDRTYEQYF.

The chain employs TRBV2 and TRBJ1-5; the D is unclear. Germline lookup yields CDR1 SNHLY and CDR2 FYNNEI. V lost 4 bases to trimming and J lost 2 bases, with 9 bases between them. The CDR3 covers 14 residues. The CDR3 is CASSGRVGNQPQHF. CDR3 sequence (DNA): TGTGCCAGCAGTGGGAGGGTAGGCAATCAGCCCCAGCATTTT. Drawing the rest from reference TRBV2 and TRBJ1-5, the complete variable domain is EPEVTQTPSHQVTQMGQEVILRCVPISNHLYFYWYRQILGQKVEFLVSFYNNEISEKSEIFDDQFSVERPDGSNFTLKIRSTKLEDSAMYFCASSGRVGNQPQHFGDGTRLSIL.

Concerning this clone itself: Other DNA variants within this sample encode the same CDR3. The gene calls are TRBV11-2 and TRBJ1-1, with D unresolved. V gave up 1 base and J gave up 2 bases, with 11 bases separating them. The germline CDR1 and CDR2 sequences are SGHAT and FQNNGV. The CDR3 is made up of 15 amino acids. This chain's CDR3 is CASSLAGLQNTEAFF. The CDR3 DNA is TGTGCCAGCAGCTTAGCGGGCCTCCAAAACACTGAAGCTTTCTTT.

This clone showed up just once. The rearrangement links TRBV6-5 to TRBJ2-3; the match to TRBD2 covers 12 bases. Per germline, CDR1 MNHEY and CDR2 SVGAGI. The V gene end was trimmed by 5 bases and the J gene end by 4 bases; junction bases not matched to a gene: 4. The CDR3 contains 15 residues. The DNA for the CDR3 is TGTGCCAGCAGTACACGACTAGCGGGGGCAGATACGCAGTATTTT. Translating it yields CASSTRLAGADTQYF.

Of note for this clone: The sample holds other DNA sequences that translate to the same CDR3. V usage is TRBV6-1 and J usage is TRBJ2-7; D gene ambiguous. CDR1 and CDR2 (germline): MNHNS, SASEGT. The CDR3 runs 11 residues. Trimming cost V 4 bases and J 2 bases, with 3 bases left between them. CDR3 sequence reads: CASSAPYEQYF. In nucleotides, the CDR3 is TGTGCCAGCAGTGCCCCCTACGAGCAGTACTTC.

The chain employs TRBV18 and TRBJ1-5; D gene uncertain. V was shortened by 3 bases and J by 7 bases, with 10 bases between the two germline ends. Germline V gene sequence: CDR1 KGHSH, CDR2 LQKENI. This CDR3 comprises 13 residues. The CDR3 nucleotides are TGTGCCAGCTCACCTGGTGACTCCCAGCCCCAGCATTTT. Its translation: CASSPGDSQPQHF.

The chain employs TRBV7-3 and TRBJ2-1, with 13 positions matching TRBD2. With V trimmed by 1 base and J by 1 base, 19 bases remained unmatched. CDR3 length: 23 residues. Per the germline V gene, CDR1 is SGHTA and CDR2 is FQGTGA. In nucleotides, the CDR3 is TGTGCCAGCAGCTTAAGTGGTTTCATCGGACTAGCGGGAGTAGGTGGATCCTACAATGAGCAGTTCTTC. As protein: CASSLSGFIGLAGVGGSYNEQFF.

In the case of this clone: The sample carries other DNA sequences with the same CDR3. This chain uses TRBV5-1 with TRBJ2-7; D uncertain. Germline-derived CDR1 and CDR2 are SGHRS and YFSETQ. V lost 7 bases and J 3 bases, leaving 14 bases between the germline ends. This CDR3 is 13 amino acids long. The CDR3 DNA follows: TGCGCCAGCCGTCCGCTTGACCTCTACGAGCAGTACTTC. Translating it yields CASRPLDLYEQYF.

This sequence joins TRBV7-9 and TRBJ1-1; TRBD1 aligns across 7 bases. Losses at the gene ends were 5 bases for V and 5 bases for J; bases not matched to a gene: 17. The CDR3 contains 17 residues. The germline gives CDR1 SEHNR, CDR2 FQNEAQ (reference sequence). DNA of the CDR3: TGTGCCAGCAGCCTAGAGGGGGCGCCGGATTTGGGAACTGAAGCTTTCTTT. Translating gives CASSLEGAPDLGTEAFF.

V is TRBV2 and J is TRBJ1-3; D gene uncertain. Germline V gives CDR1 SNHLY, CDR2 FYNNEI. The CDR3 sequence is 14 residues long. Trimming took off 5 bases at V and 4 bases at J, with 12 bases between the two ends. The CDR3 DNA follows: TGTGCCAGCAGTCTCCTAGAGGCAGGAAACACCATATATTTT. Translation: CASSLLEAGNTIYF.

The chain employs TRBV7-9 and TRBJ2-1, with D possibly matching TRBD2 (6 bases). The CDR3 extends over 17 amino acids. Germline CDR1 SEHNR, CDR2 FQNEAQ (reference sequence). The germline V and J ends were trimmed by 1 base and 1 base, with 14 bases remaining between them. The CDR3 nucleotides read TGTGCCAGCAGCTTAGACTTGGTCGGGAGTTCCTACAATGAGCAGTTCTTC. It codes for CASSLDLVGSSYNEQFF.

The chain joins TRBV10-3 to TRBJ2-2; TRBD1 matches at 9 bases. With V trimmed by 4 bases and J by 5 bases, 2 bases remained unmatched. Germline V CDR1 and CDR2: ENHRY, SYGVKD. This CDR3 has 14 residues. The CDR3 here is CAISGQGETGELFF. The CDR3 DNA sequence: TGTGCCATCAGTGGACAGGGGGAAACCGGGGAGCTGTTTTTT.

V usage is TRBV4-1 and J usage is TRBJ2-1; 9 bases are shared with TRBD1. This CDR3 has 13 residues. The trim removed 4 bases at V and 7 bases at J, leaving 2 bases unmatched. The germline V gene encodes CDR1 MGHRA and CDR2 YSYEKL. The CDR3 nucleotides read TGCGCCAGCAGCCGCGGACAGGGGAATGAGCAGTTCTTC. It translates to CASSRGQGNEQFF.

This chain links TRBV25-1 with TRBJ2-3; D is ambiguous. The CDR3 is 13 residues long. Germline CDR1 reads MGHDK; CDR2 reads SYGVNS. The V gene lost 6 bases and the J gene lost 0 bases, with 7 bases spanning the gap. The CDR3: CASSESSTDTQYF. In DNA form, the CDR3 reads TGTGCCAGCAGCGAGAGTAGCACAGATACGCAGTATTTT.

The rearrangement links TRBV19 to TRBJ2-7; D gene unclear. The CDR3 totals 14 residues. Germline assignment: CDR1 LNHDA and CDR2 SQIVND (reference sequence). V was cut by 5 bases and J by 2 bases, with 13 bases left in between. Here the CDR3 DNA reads TGTGCCAGTAGTCCCTCGGTCCGGACCTACGAGCAGTACTTC. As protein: CASSPSVRTYEQYF.

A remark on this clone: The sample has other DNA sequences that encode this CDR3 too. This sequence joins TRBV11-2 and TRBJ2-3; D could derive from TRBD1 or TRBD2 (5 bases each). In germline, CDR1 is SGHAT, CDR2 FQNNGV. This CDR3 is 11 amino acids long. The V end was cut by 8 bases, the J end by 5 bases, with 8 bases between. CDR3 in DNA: TGTGCCAGCTCTGGGGGAGATACGCAGTATTTT. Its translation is CASSGGDTQYF.